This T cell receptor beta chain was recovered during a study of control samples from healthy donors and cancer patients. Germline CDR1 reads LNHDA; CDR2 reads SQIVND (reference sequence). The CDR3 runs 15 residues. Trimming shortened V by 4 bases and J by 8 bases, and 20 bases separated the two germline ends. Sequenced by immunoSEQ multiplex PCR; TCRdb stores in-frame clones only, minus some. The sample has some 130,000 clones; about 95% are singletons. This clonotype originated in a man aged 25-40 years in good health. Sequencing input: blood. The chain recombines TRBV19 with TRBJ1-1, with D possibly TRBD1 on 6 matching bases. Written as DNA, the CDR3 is TGTGCCAGTAGTAAGGGCAGGGGAGGTGTATCCGAAGCTTTCTTT. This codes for CASSKGRGGVSEAFF.